This T cell receptor beta chain comes out of a study of T cell repertoires in cytomegalovirus infection. A word on this clonotype: Its target is unknown.

Each CDR3 protein is one row after TCRdb ran MiXCR on the reads. In the table there are approximately 990,000 distinct CDR3 sequences, 31% of which are singletons. Trimming took off 5 bases at V and 7 bases at J, with 24 bases between the two ends. Per the germline V gene, CDR1 is SGHVS and CDR2 is FNYEAQ. CDR3 length equals 17 residues. This material consisted of cultured CD8+ T cells from PBMCs, taken from culture after CMV antigen stimulation. This TCR came from a human donor in good health (CMV status not recorded). Some clones in this sample may be carry-over from other donors' samples. The chain couples TRBV7-6 to TRBJ2-1; tentative D call: TRBD2 (5 bases). The CDR3 here is CASSHSGNIISRNEQFF. For the CDR3, the DNA is TGTGCCAGCAGCCACTCCGGGAACATTATTTCGAGGAATGAGCAGTTCTTC.